This T cell receptor beta chain stems from a study of blood T cell repertoires in COVID-19. About the research overall: The United States, Italy and Spain provided the acute and convalescent COVID-19 samples.

In terms of age and location, participants ranged from roughly 18 to 95 years and lived in 24 US areas. J was trimmed by 7 bases and V by 4 bases; bases with no gene match: 17. Germline-derived CDR1 and CDR2 are SGHNT and YYREEE (reference sequence). The CDR3 loop spans 16 amino acids. In the original processing: Reference gene primers were amplified, and this amplification served to estimate nucleated cell counts. Sequenced by immunoSEQ multiplex PCR; TCRdb stores in-frame clones only, minus some. That table gives V, J and clone size, and the DNA gave D and trimming. Of about 270,000 clones in the sample, roughly 85% were seen once.

The sequence was collected from a woman aged 45-65 years with acute COVID-19. Sequencing was done on a sample of PBMCs or T cells enriched from blood (not recorded which). The chain carries TRBV5-4 and TRBJ2-7; 7 bases are shared with TRBD2. The CDR3 DNA sequence: TGTGCCAGCAGCCCCCAAGGCGGGGGAGAACTACAGGAGCAGTACTTC. Amino acids: CASSPQGGGELQEQYF.